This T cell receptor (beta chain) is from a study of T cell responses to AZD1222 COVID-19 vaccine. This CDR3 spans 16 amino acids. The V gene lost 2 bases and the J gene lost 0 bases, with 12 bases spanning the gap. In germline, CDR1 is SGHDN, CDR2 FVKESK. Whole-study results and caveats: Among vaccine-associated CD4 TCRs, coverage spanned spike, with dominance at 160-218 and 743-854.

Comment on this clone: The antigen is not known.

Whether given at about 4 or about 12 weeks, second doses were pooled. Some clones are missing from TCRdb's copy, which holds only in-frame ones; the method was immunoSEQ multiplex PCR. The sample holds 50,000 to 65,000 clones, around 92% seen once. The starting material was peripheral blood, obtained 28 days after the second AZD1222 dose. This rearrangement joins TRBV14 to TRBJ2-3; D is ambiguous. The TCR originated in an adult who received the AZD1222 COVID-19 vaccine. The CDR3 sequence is CASSQRLMASTDTQYF. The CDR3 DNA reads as TGTGCCAGCAGCCAAAGGTTAATGGCTAGCACAGATACGCAGTATTTT.